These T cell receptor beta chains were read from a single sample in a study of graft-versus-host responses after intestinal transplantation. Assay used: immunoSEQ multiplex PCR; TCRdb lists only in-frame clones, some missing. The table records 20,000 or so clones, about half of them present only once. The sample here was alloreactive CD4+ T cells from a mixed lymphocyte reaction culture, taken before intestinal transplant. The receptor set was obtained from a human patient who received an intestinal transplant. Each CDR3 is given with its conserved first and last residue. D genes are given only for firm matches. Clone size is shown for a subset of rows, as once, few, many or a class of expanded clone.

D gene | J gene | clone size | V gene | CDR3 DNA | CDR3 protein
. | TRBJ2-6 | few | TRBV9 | TGTGCCAGCAGCGTATGGGAGCCATACTCTGGGGCCAACGTCCTGACTTTC | CASSVWEPYSGANVLTF
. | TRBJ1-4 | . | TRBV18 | TGTGCCAGCTCACTCTACAGGATGCCTAATGAAAAACTGTTTTTT | CASSLYRMPNEKLFF
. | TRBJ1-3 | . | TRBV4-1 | TGCGCCAGCAGCCTAAACAGGGCTGGAAACACCATATATTTT | CASSLNRAGNTIYF
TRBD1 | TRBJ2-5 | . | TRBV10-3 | TGTGCCATCAGCGGAACAGGGGTTGGGGAGACCCAGTACTTC | CAISGTGVGETQYF
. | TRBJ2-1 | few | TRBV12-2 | TGTGCAAGTCGCTTAGCGCAGGGCGGCCACAATGAGCAGTTCTTC | CASRLAQGGHNEQFF
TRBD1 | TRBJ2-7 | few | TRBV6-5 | TGTGCCAGCAGTTACAATAGGGACAGAACCTACGAGCAGTACTTC | CASSYNRDRTYEQYF
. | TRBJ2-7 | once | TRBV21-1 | TGTGCCAGCAGCAAACGGCAGGATTTCTACGAGCAGTACTTC | CASSKRQDFYEQYF
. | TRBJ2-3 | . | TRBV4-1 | TGCGCCAGCAGCCAAGATGAGGTGGGGCGGGGCCCGGGGGATACGCAGTATTTT | CASSQDEVGRGPGDTQYF
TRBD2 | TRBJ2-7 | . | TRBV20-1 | TGCAGTGCTTGGACTAGCGGCGAGCAGTACTTC | CSAWTSGEQYF
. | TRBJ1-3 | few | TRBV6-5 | TGTGCCAGCAGTTACTCGAATAGGGGCACCATATATTTT | CASSYSNRGTIYF
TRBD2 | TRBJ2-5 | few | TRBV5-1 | TGCGCCAGCAGCCAAGGACTAGCGGGGGGCCAAGAGACCCAGTACTTC | CASSQGLAGGQETQYF
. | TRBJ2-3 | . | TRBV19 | TGTGCCAGTAAGTTACAGGTAGCTAGCACAGATACGCAGTATTTT | CASKLQVASTDTQYF
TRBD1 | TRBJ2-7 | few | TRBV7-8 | TGTGCCAGCAGCTCCAGGGGGCCCCCCTACGAGCAGTACTTC | CASSSRGPPYEQYF
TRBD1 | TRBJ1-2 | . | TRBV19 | TGTGCCAGTAGGATAGGCAGGGGGTATGGCTACACCTTC | CASRIGRGYGYTF
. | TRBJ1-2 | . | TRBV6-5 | TGTGCCAGCAGTGAAGTTCCCCGCGAGGGCTACACCTTC | CASSEVPREGYTF
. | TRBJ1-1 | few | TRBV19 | TGTGCCAGTAGCCTTCAATCCGGGGTTCTGAACACTGAAGCTTTCTTT | CASSLQSGVLNTEAFF
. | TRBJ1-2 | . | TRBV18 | TGTGCCAGCTCCTCAGGGGCTAACTATGGCTACACCTTC | CASSSGANYGYTF
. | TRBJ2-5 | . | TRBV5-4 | TGTGCCAGCAGCTTGCCGGGGGGCGCTAGTGAGACCCAGTACTTC | CASSLPGGASETQYF
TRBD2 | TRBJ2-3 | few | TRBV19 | TGTGCCAGTAGTATTTGGAGCGGGGGTGGCACAGATACGCAGTATTTT | CASSIWSGGGTDTQYF
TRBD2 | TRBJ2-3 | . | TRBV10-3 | TGTGCCATCACCAGGACTAGCGGGGGGGCAGATACGCAGTATTTT | CAITRTSGGADTQYF
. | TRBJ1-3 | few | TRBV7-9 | TGTGCCAGCAGCTTAGGCACTGCTGGAAACACCATATATTTT | CASSLGTAGNTIYF
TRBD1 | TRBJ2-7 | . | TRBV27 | TGTGCCAGCAGTTTACTCTTGGGACAGGGTGGTCTCGAGCAGTACTTC | CASSLLLGQGGLEQYF
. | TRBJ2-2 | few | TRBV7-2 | TGTGCCAGCAGCACCCACAGGGCGCGCACCGGGGAGCTGTTTTTT | CASSTHRARTGELFF
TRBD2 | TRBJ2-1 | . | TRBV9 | TGTGCCAGCAGCGTAGGACTAGCGGGGTACAATGAGCAGTTCTTC | CASSVGLAGYNEQFF